This T cell receptor beta chain came from a study of CD8+ T cells in alopecia areata. V was shortened by 4 bases and J by 6 bases, with 16 bases between the two germline ends. The CDR3 contains 15 residues. The germline CDR1 and CDR2 sequences are LGHNA and YSLEER. Extracted RNA was reverse transcribed, and the resulting cDNA served as sequencing template. Sequencing used immunoSEQ multiplex PCR; TCRdb keeps in-frame clones, though not all of them. Found here are some 51,000 clones, about 96% of them singletons; the top ten hold roughly 25%. The V and J genes are TRBV4-3 and TRBJ2-1; D is possibly TRBD2 (6 bases). This receptor was obtained from a human donor with alopecia areata. The sequencing here drew on CD8+ T cells sorted from blood, taken at week 0. DNA of the CDR3: TGCGCCAGCAGCCCGGGGCTACGGGGGTTCAATGAGCAGTTCTTC. Translating gives CASSPGLRGFNEQFF.